Listed here are 22 T cell receptor beta chains from one sample, sequenced in a study of read filtering for tumor transcriptome and immune sequencing (dated by TCRdb to 2020 to 2022). Sequencing took place on an Illumina HiSeq 4000. Starting from 400 to 450 ng RNA, TCR libraries were constructed with the Immunoverse kit using molecular barcoded adaptors that cover the alpha/delta and beta/gamma chains. TCRdb's own reprocessing of the public reads used fastp at Q25 and MiXCR and kept productive beta chains. Identical CDR3 protein sequences are pooled into one entry, listed with their most common genes and DNA. The sample records about 47,000 distinct CDR3 sequences, about 12% of which are singletons. Of the sample, 14% to 15% falls within the top ten clones. The material sequenced was a population of CD138-negative cells sorted from bone marrow. The cell subset or site label, read with the paper, signifies: bone marrow mononuclear cells depleted of CD138+ plasma/myeloma cells by negative magnetic selection. Source of these receptors: a donor at least 40 years old with multiple myeloma.

This clonotype was counted ten times or more. The V call is TRBV6-5, the J call TRBJ2-1; TRBD1 agrees at 10 bases. Germline V lookup: CDR1 MNHEY, CDR2 SVGAGI. Losses at the gene ends were 8 bases for V and 3 bases for J; bases not matched to a gene: 4. The CDR3 covers 14 residues. CDR3 in amino acids: CASGQGDFYNEQFF. CDR3 sequence (DNA): TGTGCCAGCGGACAGGGGGATTTCTACAATGAGCAGTTCTTC.

This clonotype was recorded at least ten times. This sequence joins TRBV27 and TRBJ2-1; 9 bases align to TRBD2. The J segment lost 7 bases and the V segment lost 7 bases, leaving 11 bases of the junction unmatched. The length of the CDR3 is 15 residues. Per the germline V gene, CDR1 is MNHEY and CDR2 is SMNVEV (reference sequence). The CDR3 region has the DNA TGTGCCAGCACACGACTAGCGGAACCAAGGAATGAGCAGTTCTTC. Translation gives CASTRLAEPRNEQFF.

This clonotype has more than one count but fewer than ten. The CDR3 sequence is CATKQGLPGELFF. CDR3 coding DNA: TGTGCCACAAAACAGGGATTGCCCGGGGAGCTGTTTTTT. V is TRBV2 and J is TRBJ2-2, with D possibly being TRBD1 (6 bases). The germline gives CDR1 SNHLY, CDR2 FYNNEI. The CDR3 runs 13 residues. The germline V and J ends were trimmed by 10 bases and 6 bases, with 15 bases remaining between them. Filled out from reference TRBV2 and TRBJ2-2, the complete variable domain reads EPEVTQTPSHQVTQMGQEVILRCVPISNHLYFYWYRQILGQKVEFLVSFYNNEISEKSEIFDDQFSVERPDGSNFTLKIRSTKLEDSAMYFCATKQGLPGELFFGEGSRLTVL.

This clonotype showed up many times. The chain links TRBV30 to TRBJ1-1; TRBD1 matches at 8 bases. The CDR3 extends over 13 amino acids. V lost 3 bases to trimming and J lost 1 base; unmatched junction nucleotides: 1. The V gene's germline CDR1 is GTSNPN and CDR2 SVGIG (reference sequence). The CDR3 DNA reads TGTGCCTGGAGCGACAGGGGGAACACTGAAGCTTTCTTT. This codes for CAWSDRGNTEAFF.

This clonotype has at least ten counts. This chain links TRBV2 with TRBJ2-2; no definite D call. V lost 7 bases to trimming and J lost 3 bases, with 3 bases between them. Germline V CDR1 and CDR2: SNHLY, FYNNEI. The CDR3 runs 11 residues. The CDR3 DNA sequence: TGTGCCAGCACGGACACCGGGGAGCTGTTTTTT. Its protein product is CASTDTGELFF.

This clonotype was seen a handful of times. This clone may be a read error of a much larger clone one base away. The chain is built from TRBV11-2 and TRBJ2-2; 12 bases are a match to TRBD2. CDR1 is SGHAT, CDR2 FQNNGV, per germline. The CDR3 is 15 residues long. The CDR3 sequence is CACSFGLAGTGELFF. The CDR3 nucleotides read TGTGCCTGCAGCTTCGGACTAGCGGGAACCGGGGAGCTGTTTTTT. The whole variable domain, filled in from reference TRBV11-2 and TRBJ2-2, reads EAGVAQSPRYKIIEKRQSVAFWCNPISGHATLYWYQQILGQGPKLLIQFQNNGVVDDSQLPKDRFSAERLKGVDSTLKIQPAKLEDSAVYLCACSFGLAGTGELFFGEGSRLTVL.

This clonotype was observed at least ten times. This rearrangement joins TRBV7-9 to TRBJ2-1, with TRBD2 matching 11 bases. This CDR3 is 15 amino acids long. The junction had 6 bases not matched to a gene; V was cut back by 4 bases and J by 7 bases. CDR1 is SEHNR, CDR2 FQNEAQ, per germline (reference sequence). The CDR3, as DNA: TGTGCCAGCAGCTCTCTAGCGGGAGGTTATAATGAGCAGTTCTTC. Protein product: CASSSLAGGYNEQFF.

In its sample, this clonotype was seen many times. This chain uses TRBV7-3 with TRBJ2-3; perhaps TRBD2 as D (5 bases). Germline CDR1 SGHTA, CDR2 FQGTGA. The CDR3 totals 14 residues. Trimming stripped 1 base from V and 4 bases from J, with 9 bases between. The CDR3 reads CASSLIGGSDTQYF. CDR3 in DNA: TGTGCCAGCAGCTTAATCGGCGGGTCAGATACGCAGTATTTT.

This clonotype was seen many times. The chain joins TRBV28 to TRBJ2-5; D may be TRBD1 (6 bases). CDR1 is MDHEN and CDR2 is SYDVKM in the germline V gene. Trimming removed 6 bases from V and 5 bases from J, with 16 bases in between. This CDR3 is 14 amino acids long. The CDR3 spells CASRESGRGETQYF. The CDR3 DNA reads TGTGCCAGCAGGGAGAGTGGCAGGGGCGAGACCCAGTACTTC.

Remarks on this clonotype: One junction end disagrees with the germline gene, perhaps due to a read error. The chain carries TRBV20-1 and TRBJ1-5; no clear D gene. The CDR3 is made up of 13 amino acids. Germline-derived CDR1 and CDR2 are DFQATT and SNEGSKA (reference sequence). The CDR3 DNA follows: TGCAGCGTCACGCGGACTAGCAAACAGCCCCAGCATTTT. Residues: CSVTRTSKQPQHF.

This clonotype was recorded at least ten times. The gene calls are TRBV18 and TRBJ2-3; 9 bases agree with TRBD2. Germline lookup yields CDR1 KGHSH and CDR2 LQKENI. This CDR3 comprises 16 residues. The junction had 5 bases not matched to a gene; V was cut back by 0 bases and J by 4 bases. Here the CDR3 reads CASSPPWQRGADTQYF. CDR3 nucleotide sequence: TGTGCCAGCTCACCACCGTGGCAGCGGGGGGCAGATACGCAGTATTTT. Complete variable domain (other parts from reference TRBV18 and TRBJ2-3): NAGVMQNPRHLVRRRGQEARLRCSPMKGHSHVYWYRQLPEEGLKFMVYLQKENIIDESGMPKERFSAEFPKEGPSILRIQQVVRGDSAAYFCASSPPWQRGADTQYFGPGTRLTVL.

This clonotype was recorded at least ten times. The rearrangement links TRBV9 to TRBJ2-3; D could derive from TRBD1 or TRBD2 (6 bases each). Trimming removed 3 bases at V and 2 bases at J, with 13 bases between. The germline CDR1 and CDR2 sequences are SGDLS and YYNGEE. The CDR3 runs 15 residues. The DNA of the CDR3 is TGTGCCAGCAGCGCCCGGGGGCGGTTCACAGATACGCAGTATTTT. This translates into CASSARGRFTDTQYF.

This clonotype showed up many times. The chain joins TRBV18 to TRBJ2-7, with 9 positions matching TRBD2. Per germline, CDR1 KGHSH and CDR2 LQKENI. The J segment lost 3 bases and the V segment lost 2 bases, leaving 11 bases of the junction unmatched. The CDR3 has 17 amino acids. The CDR3 DNA follows: TGTGCCAGCTCACCAATTTATGTTGCGGGAGGGTACTACGAGCAGTACTTC. This encodes CASSPIYVAGGYYEQYF.

In its sample, this clonotype was seen many times. The chain uses TRBV29-1 and TRBJ2-5; D is tentatively TRBD1 or TRBD2 (5 bases each). Germline V gene data show CDR1 as SQVTM and CDR2 as ANQGSEA. The ends were cut back, 7 bases at V and 4 bases at J, with 16 bases in the middle. The CDR3 has 13 amino acids. CDR3 amino acids: CSARFGAGETQYF. CDR3 coding DNA: TGCAGCGCCCGGTTCGGGGCTGGAGAGACCCAGTACTTC.

This clonotype has ten or more counts. The chain uses TRBV29-1 and TRBJ2-5; no clear D gene. The CDR3 runs 12 residues. Trimming removed 7 bases from V and 2 bases from J, with 11 bases in between. Per the germline V gene, CDR1 is SQVTM and CDR2 is ANQGSEA. CDR3 sequence: CSALIIQETQYF. CDR3 DNA sequence: TGCAGCGCCCTCATCATACAAGAGACCCAGTACTTC.

This clonotype came up many times. The chain carries TRBV6-6 and TRBJ2-1; D gene unclear. With 6 bases removed from V and 5 bases from J, the gap between germline ends came to 17 bases. CDR1 is MNHNY, CDR2 SVGAGI, per germline (reference sequence). This CDR3 has 15 residues. CDR3 in DNA: TGTGCCAGCAGCCTAGTACAAGGGAAGAACAATGAGCAGTTCTTC. It specifies CASSLVQGKNNEQFF.

This clonotype was picked up many times. The chain carries TRBV18 and TRBJ1-1; no firm D call. This CDR3 comprises 14 residues. Per germline, CDR1 KGHSH and CDR2 LQKENI. The ends were cut back, 3 bases at V and 2 bases at J, with 10 bases in the middle. The CDR3 reads CASSPKDRNTEAFF. The DNA of the CDR3 is TGTGCCAGCTCACCGAAGGATCGAAACACTGAAGCTTTCTTT.

This clonotype was observed many times. The chain links TRBV20-1 to TRBJ2-1; 8 nucleotides align to TRBD2. The CDR3 loop spans 16 amino acids. The germline V gene has CDR1 DFQATT and CDR2 SNEGSKA (reference sequence). V was clipped by 1 base and J by 4 bases; unmatched bases: 9. CDR3 protein: CSARVYESGSYNEQFF. CDR3 nucleotide sequence: TGCAGTGCTAGAGTCTACGAAAGCGGGAGTTACAATGAGCAGTTCTTC.

In its sample, this clonotype was seen many times. The J gene is TRBJ2-2, the V gene TRBV29-1, with D tentatively TRBD1 or TRBD2 (6 bases each). Germline CDR1 SQVTM, CDR2 ANQGSEA. The CDR3 has 14 amino acids. The CDR3 DNA is TGCAGTGGCCTTGGGGGGCCCAACACCGGGGAGCTGTTTTTT. Encoded protein: CSGLGGPNTGELFF.

This chain connects TRBV11-2 to TRBJ2-1, with D maybe TRBD1 (6 bases). Deletions cut 3 bases from V and 4 bases from J, with 10 bases between. This CDR3 comprises 14 residues. The germline V gene encodes CDR1 SGHAT and CDR2 FQNNGV. The DNA for the CDR3 is TGTGCCAGCAGCTTCGCAGGGGTATACAATGAGCAGTTCTTC. It codes for CASSFAGVYNEQFF.

Many counts were recorded for this clonotype. The chain employs TRBV7-9 and TRBJ1-5, with D perhaps TRBD1 (6 bases). The CDR3 has 14 residues. Germline CDR1 SEHNR, CDR2 FQNEAQ (reference sequence). V gave up 4 bases and J gave up 3 bases, with 10 bases separating them. This CDR3 is CASSSQGLNQPQHF. CDR3 nucleotides: TGTGCCAGCAGCTCACAGGGCCTCAATCAGCCCCAGCATTTT.

By sample share, this clonotype is medium-sized. The rearrangement joins TRBV11-1 to TRBJ2-1; no clear D gene. The length of the CDR3 is 15 residues. Trimming left V 6 bases short and J 2 bases short, with 14 bases between. Germline CDR1 SGHAT, CDR2 FQDESV (reference sequence). The CDR3: CASSLTSVTYNEQFF. The CDR3 DNA sequence: TGTGCCAGCAGTTTAACATCGGTAACCTACAATGAGCAGTTCTTC.